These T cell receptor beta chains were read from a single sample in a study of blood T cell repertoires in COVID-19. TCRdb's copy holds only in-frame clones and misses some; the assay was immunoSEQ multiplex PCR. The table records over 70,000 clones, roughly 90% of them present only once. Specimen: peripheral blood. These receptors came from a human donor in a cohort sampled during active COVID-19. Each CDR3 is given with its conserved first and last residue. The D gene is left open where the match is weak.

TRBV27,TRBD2,CASRGLAGDKYEQYF
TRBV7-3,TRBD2,CASSLASGSYDEQFF
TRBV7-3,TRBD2,CASSSGLAGTGELFF
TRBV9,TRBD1,CASSVGRGQYNEQFF
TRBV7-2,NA,CASSLAGGGSTDTQYF
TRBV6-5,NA,CASRESSGNTIYF
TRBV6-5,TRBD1,CASSRGQGTYEQYF
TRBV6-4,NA,CASSEQGSLEHYEQFF
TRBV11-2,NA,CASSHWTSSYNEQFF
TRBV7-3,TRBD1,CASSPRQGVIGELFF
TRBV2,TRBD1,CASMGYGQGSGYTF
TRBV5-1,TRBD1,CASSLAGQGPTQYF
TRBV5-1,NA,CASSLRTEETQYF
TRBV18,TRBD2,CASSPSYGGDNEQFF
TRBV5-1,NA,CASSLTSSHEQYF
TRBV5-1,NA,CASSLKLDSQQFF
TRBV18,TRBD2,CASSPPGGNQYEQYF
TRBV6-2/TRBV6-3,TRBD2,CASSQGGGAYNEQFF
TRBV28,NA,CASSPRQVKAEAFF
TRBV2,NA,CASSYAGELFF
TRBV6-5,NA,CASRIGRSWNQPQHF
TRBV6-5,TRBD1,CASNRQGSTEAFF
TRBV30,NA,CARYRDNSDTEAFF